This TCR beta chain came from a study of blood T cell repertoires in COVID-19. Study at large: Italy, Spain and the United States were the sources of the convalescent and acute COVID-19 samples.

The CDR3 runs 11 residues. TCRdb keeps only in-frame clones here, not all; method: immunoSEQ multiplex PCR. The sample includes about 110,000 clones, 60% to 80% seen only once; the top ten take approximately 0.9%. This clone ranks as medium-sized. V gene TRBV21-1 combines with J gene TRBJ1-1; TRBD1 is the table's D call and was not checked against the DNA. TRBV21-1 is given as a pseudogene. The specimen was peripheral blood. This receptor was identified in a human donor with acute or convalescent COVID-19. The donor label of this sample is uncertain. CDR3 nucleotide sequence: TGTGCCATTATCACAGGGGCCCAAGCTTTCTTT. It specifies CAIITGAQAFF.